One and the same sample provided the 19 T cell receptor beta chains below, sequenced in a study of T cell responses to AZD1222 COVID-19 vaccine. Data came from immunoSEQ multiplex PCR; TCRdb stores just in-frame clones and leaves some out. The table has roughly 24,000 clones, about 88% seen once. Here the sequenced sample was peripheral blood, taken 28 days after the second AZD1222 dose. These receptors all stem from an adult who received the AZD1222 COVID-19 vaccine.

The chain recombines TRBV28 with TRBJ2-3, with D unresolved. The CDR3 length is 13 residues. The germline V gene encodes CDR1 MDHEN and CDR2 SYDVKM. Trimming took 6 bases from V and 1 from J, leaving 8 bases between them. CDR3 bases: TGTGCCAGCAGACGGACGGGCACAGATACGCAGTATTTT. It specifies CASRRTGTDTQYF.

The chain couples TRBV19 to TRBJ2-3; D uncertain. Germline V gene lookup returns CDR1 LNHDA and CDR2 SQIVND (reference sequence). Trimming stripped 4 bases from V and 4 bases from J, with 12 bases between. This CDR3 is built from 14 residues. The CDR3, as DNA: TGTGCCAGTAGTAGCCGCCAGGTACCAGATACGCAGTATTTT. Protein product: CASSSRQVPDTQYF.

A single count supports this clone. The CDR3 region has the DNA TGCGCCAGCAGCTCGGGGACGGCTAACTATGGCTACACCTTC. It yields the protein CASSSGTANYGYTF. The chain employs TRBV5-1 and TRBJ1-2; tentative D call: TRBD1 (5 bases). Deletions cut 3 bases from V and 0 bases from J, with 9 bases between. The germline gives CDR1 SGHRS, CDR2 YFSETQ. The CDR3 totals 14 residues.

The V call is TRBV3-1 (or the pseudogene TRBV3-2), the J call TRBJ2-7; 9 bases agree with TRBD1. The CDR3 runs to 17 residues. The trim removed 0 bases at V and 2 bases at J, leaving 8 bases unmatched. From germline, CDR1 is LGHDT and CDR2 YNNKEL (reference sequence). For the CDR3, the DNA is TGTGCCAGCAGCCAAGATCAGCACGGACAGGGGACCTACGAGCAGTACTTC. This codes for CASSQDQHGQGTYEQYF.

This chain links TRBV12-3 or TRBV12-4 with TRBJ2-3; D unclear. This CDR3 has 13 amino acids. V shed 1 base and J shed 2 bases, with 4 bases lying between them. The CDR3 DNA is TGTGCCAGCAGTTTAGGATTCACAGATACGCAGTATTTT. Translation gives CASSLGFTDTQYF.

The chain couples TRBV6-2 or TRBV6-3 to TRBJ2-2; D might be TRBD1 (6 bases). This CDR3 is built from 16 residues. Between the trimmed V and J ends, which lost 5 bases and 0 bases, there was a span of 13 bases. CDR1 is MNHEY and CDR2 is SVGEGT in the germline V gene. The CDR3 region is CASSGGQGANTGELFF. The CDR3 region has the DNA TGTGCCAGCAGTGGGGGACAAGGGGCGAACACCGGGGAGCTGTTTTTT.

The chain joins TRBV2 to TRBJ1-2; 7 nucleotides agree with TRBD1. V lost 5 bases and J lost 5; bases outside the gene matches: 5. This CDR3 comprises 13 residues. The germline CDR1 and CDR2 sequences are SNHLY and FYNNEI. CDR3 sequence: CASSTTGLYGYTF. In DNA form, the CDR3 reads TGTGCCAGCAGTACGACAGGGTTGTATGGCTACACCTTC.

J is TRBJ1-1 and V is TRBV19; no definite D call. The germline gives CDR1 LNHDA, CDR2 SQIVND (reference sequence). This CDR3 spans 13 amino acids. V was shortened by 7 bases and J by 1 base, with 10 bases between the two germline ends. CDR3 residues: CASNGYANTEAFF. CDR3 nucleotides: TGTGCCAGTAATGGGTATGCGAACACTGAAGCTTTCTTT.

This chain connects TRBV2 to TRBJ2-3, with TRBD2 identical over 13 bases. CDR3 length: 19 amino acids. The J segment lost 7 bases and the V segment lost 4 bases, leaving 17 bases of the junction unmatched. The germline gives CDR1 SNHLY, CDR2 FYNNEI. The chain's CDR3 is CASSGPLAGGSGSRNTQYF. The CDR3 DNA reads TGTGCCAGCAGTGGACCACTAGCGGGGGGGTCGGGTTCGAGGAATACGCAGTATTTT.

The CDR3 reads CATSSGTGSYEQYF. The CDR3 DNA reads TGTGCCACCAGCTCTGGGACAGGGTCCTACGAGCAGTACTTC. The chain joins TRBV15 to TRBJ2-7, with 9 bases fitting TRBD1. Germline V gene sequence: CDR1 LNHNV, CDR2 YYDKDF (reference sequence). The J segment lost 1 base and the V segment lost 5 bases, leaving 3 bases of the junction unmatched. This CDR3 is 14 amino acids long.

In this sample, this clone turned up a few times. This chain joins TRBV2 and TRBJ1-5; tentative D call: TRBD1 (5 bases). The CDR3 has 16 amino acids. Between the trimmed V and J ends, which lost 0 bases and 6 bases, there was a span of 15 bases. CDR1 and CDR2 (germline): SNHLY, FYNNEI. The CDR3 protein is CASSEALVGGAQPQHF. CDR3 bases: TGTGCCAGCAGTGAAGCCTTAGTTGGGGGAGCTCAGCCCCAGCATTTT.

This clone has more than one count but fewer than ten. CDR3 in amino acids: CASSPEGRSSYNEQFF. The CDR3 DNA sequence: TGCGCCAGCAGCCCGGAGGGGCGGAGCTCCTACAATGAGCAGTTCTTC. This chain links TRBV5-1 with TRBJ2-1; TRBD2 is a possible D gene (6 bases). CDR3 length: 16 residues. V lost 4 bases to trimming and J lost 0 bases, with 14 bases between them. Germline lookup yields CDR1 SGHRS and CDR2 YFSETQ.

The rearrangement joins TRBV5-1 to TRBJ2-7; TRBD1 matches 9 bases. The CDR3 consists of 16 residues. Trimming cost V 4 bases and J 2 bases; bases outside gene matches: 10. Per germline, CDR1 SGHRS and CDR2 YFSETQ. The CDR3 region is CASSGGPGQGTYEQYF. The CDR3 DNA follows: TGCGCCAGCAGCGGGGGTCCGGGACAGGGAACCTACGAGCAGTACTTC.

The V gene is TRBV7-2, the J gene TRBJ1-5; D may be TRBD1 (6 bases). Trimming took off 4 bases at V and 4 bases at J, with 11 bases between the two ends. The CDR3 is 14 amino acids. CDR1 SGHTA and CDR2 FQGNSA come from the germline V gene. In DNA form, the CDR3 reads TGTGCCAGCAGCTACGCCAGGGGAAATCAGCCCCAGCATTTT. Its protein is CASSYARGNQPQHF.

The chain uses TRBV11-2 and TRBJ2-3; 9 bases are a match to TRBD2. The germline V gene encodes CDR1 SGHAT and CDR2 FQNNGV. The CDR3 loop spans 14 amino acids. The J segment lost 6 bases and the V segment lost 7 bases, leaving 8 bases of the junction unmatched. DNA for the CDR3: TGTGCCAGCACCTTTAGCGGGGGAGGGGATACGCAGTATTTT. Amino acids: CASTFSGGGDTQYF.

V is TRBV19 and J is TRBJ1-2, with D possibly matching TRBD1 (6 bases). The CDR3 has 14 residues. Trimming took 7 bases from V and 5 from J, leaving 17 bases between them. Germline CDR1 is LNHDA and CDR2 is SQIVND (reference sequence). The CDR3 spells CASTPLQGKYGYTF. The DNA for the CDR3 is TGTGCCAGTACTCCTCTCCAGGGGAAGTATGGCTACACCTTC.

The chain joins TRBV7-2 to TRBJ2-5; no definite D call. This CDR3 region has 15 residues. V lost 1 base and J 2 bases, leaving 11 bases between the germline ends. In germline, CDR1 is SGHTA, CDR2 FQGNSA. CDR3 in amino acids: CASSLGAVGQETQYF. In nucleotides, the CDR3 is TGTGCCAGCAGCTTAGGGGCTGTCGGGCAAGAGACCCAGTACTTC. Supplemented by reference TRBV7-2 and TRBJ2-5, the full variable domain reads GAGVSQSPSNKVTEKGKDVELRCDPISGHTALYWYRQSLGQGLEFLIYFQGNSAPDKSGLPSDRFSAERTGGSVSTLTIQRTQQEDSAVYLCASSLGAVGQETQYFGPGTRLLVL.

V and J are TRBV12-3 or TRBV12-4 and TRBJ1-2; D remains unclear. Trimming cost V 5 bases and J 4 bases, with 8 bases left between them. This CDR3 contains 12 residues. This chain's CDR3 is CASSTEGYGYTF. The DNA for the CDR3 is TGTGCCAGCAGTACAGAGGGCTATGGCTACACCTTC.

The V call is TRBV9, the J call TRBJ2-2; D is uncertain. The germline V gene has CDR1 SGDLS and CDR2 YYNGEE. CDR3 length: 13 residues. V lost 1 base and J lost 4, with 5 bases in between. CDR3 amino acids: CASSVIGTGELFF. CDR3 DNA sequence: TGTGCCAGCAGCGTAATCGGCACCGGGGAGCTGTTTTTT.